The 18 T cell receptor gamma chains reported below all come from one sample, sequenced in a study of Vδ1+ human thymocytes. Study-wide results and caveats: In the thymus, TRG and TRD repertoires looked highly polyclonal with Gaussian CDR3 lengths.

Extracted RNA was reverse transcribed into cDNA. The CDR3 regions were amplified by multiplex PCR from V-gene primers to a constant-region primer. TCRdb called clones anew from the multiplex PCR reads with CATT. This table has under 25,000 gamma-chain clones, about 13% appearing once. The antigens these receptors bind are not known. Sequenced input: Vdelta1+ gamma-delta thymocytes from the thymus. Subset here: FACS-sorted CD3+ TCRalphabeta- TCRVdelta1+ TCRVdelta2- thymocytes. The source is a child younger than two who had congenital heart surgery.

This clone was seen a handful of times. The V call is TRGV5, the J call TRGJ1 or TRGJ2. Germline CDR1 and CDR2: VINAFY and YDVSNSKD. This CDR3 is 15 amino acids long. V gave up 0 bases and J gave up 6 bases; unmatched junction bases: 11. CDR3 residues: CATWDRPRTTYKKLF. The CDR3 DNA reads TGTGCCACCTGGGACAGGCCGCGAACGACTTATAAGAAACTCTTT.

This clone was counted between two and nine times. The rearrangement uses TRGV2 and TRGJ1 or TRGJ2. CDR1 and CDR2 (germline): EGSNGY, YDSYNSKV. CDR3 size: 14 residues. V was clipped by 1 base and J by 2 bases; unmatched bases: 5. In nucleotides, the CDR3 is TGTGCCACCTGGGACGGTACCTATTATTATAAGAAACTCTTT. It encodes CATWDGTYYYKKLF.

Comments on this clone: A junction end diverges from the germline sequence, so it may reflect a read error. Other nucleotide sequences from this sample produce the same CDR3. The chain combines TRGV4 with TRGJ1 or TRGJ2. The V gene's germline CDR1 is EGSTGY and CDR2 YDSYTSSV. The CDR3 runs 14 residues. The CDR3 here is CATWNGPDYYKKLF. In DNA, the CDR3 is TGTGCCACCTGGAATGGTCCCGATTATTATAAGAAACTCTTT.

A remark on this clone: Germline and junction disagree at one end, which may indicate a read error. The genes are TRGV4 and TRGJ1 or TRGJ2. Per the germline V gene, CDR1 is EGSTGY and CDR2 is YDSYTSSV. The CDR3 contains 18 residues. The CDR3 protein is CATWNGSQPISNYYKKLF. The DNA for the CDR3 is TGTGCCACCTGGAATGGTTCACAACCTATTTCGAATTATTATAAGAAACTCTTT.

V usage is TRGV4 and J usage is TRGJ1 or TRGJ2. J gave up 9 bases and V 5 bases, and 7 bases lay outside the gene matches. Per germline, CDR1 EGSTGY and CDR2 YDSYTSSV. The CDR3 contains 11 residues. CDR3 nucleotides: TGTGCCACCTGGGGAGGCCGTAAGAAACTCTTT. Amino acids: CATWGGRKKLF.

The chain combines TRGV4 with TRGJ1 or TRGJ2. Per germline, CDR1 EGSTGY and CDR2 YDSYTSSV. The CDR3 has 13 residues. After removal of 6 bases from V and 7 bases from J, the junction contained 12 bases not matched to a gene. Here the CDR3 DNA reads TGTGCCACCTGGCCTCCCCTAGGGTATAAGAAACTCTTT. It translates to CATWPPLGYKKLF.

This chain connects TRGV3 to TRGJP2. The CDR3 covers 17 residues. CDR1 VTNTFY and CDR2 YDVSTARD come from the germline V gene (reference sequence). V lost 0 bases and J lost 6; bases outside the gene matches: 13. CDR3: CATWDRRRPRRDWIKTF. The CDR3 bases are TGTGCCACCTGGGACAGGCGACGGCCTAGGCGTGATTGGATCAAGACGTTT.

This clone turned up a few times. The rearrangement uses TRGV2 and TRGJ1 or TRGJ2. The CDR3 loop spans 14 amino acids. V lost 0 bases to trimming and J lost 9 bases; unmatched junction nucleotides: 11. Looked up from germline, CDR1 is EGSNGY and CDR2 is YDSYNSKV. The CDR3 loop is CATWDGLPPSKKLF. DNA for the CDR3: TGTGCCACCTGGGACGGGCTTCCCCCTTCTAAGAAACTCTTT.

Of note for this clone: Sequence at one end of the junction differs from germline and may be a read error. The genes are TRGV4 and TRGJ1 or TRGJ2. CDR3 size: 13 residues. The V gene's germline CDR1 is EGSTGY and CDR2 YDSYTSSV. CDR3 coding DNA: TGTGCCACCTGGAATGGGGGGCTTTATAAGAAACTCTTT. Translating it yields CATWNGGLYKKLF.

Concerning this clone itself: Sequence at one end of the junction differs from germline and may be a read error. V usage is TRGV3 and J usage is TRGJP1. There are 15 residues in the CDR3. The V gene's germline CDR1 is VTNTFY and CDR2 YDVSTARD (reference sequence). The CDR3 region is CATWDLYTTGWFKIF. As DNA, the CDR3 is TGTGCCACCTGGGACCTCTATACTACTGGTTGGTTCAAGATATTT.

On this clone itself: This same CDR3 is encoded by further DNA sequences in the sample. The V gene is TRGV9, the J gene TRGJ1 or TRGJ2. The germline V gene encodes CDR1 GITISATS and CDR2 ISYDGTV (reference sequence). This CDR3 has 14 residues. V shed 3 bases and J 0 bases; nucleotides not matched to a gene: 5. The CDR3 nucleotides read TGTGCCTTGTGGGAGCCGACGAATTATTATAAGAAACTCTTT. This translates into CALWEPTNYYKKLF.

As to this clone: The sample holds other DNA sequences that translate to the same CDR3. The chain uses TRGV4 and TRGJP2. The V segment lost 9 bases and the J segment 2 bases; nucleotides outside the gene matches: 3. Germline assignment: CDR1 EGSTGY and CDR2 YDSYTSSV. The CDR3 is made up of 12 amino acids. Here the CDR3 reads CATLSSDWIKTF. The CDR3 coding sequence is TGTGCCACCCTGAGTAGTGATTGGATCAAGACGTTT.

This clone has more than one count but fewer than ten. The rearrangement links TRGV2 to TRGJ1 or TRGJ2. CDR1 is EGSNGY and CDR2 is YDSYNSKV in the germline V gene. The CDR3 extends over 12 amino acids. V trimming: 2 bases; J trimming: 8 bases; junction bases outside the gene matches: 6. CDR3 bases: TGTGCCACCTGGGACGTCACAAATAAGAAACTCTTT. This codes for CATWDVTNKKLF.

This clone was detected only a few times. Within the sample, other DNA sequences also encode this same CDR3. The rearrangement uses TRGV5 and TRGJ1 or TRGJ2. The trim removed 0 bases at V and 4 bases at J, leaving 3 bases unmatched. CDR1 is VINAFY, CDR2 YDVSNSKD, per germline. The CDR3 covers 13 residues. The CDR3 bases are TGTGCCACCTGGGACAGGTTATATTATAAGAAACTCTTT. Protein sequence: CATWDRLYYKKLF.

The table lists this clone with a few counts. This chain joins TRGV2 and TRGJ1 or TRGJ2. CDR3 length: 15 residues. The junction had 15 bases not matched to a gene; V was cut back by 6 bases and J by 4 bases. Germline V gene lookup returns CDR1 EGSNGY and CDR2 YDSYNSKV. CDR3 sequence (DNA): TGTGCCACCTGGAACCATCGGGGGCGATATTATAAGAAACTCTTT. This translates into CATWNHRGRYYKKLF.

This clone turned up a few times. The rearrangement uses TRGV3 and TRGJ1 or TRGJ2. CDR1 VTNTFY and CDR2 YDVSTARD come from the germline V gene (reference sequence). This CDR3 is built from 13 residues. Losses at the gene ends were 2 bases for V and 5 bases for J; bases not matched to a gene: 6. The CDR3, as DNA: TGTGCCACCTGGGACATCAAGGATTATAAGAAACTCTTT. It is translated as CATWDIKDYKKLF.

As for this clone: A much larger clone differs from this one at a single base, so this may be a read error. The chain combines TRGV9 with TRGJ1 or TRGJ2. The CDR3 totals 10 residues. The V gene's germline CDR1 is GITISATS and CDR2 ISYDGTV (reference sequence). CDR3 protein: CALWEVENLF. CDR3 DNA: TGTGCCTTGTGGGAGGTGGAGAATCTCTTT.

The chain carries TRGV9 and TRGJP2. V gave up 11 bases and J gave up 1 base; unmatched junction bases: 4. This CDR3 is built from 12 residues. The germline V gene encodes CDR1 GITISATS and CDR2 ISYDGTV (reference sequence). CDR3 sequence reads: CASGSSDWIKTF. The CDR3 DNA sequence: TGTGCCTCAGGTAGTAGTGATTGGATCAAGACGTTT.